This TCR beta chain emerged from a study of identical twins. General study results and limits: Without tracking the same donors, conclusions rested on cross-sectional statistical analysis. Memory repertoires lacked the insertion deficit that abundant cord blood beta clonotypes showed. Models, which agreed with sharing between unrelated individuals, nonetheless underestimated the out-of-frame TCR alpha sharing seen in monozygotic twins.

The CDR3 runs 16 residues. V was cut by 6 bases and J by 4 bases, with 21 bases left in between. Per germline, CDR1 DFQATT and CDR2 SNEGSKA (reference sequence). This clonotype was recorded many times. Its antigen is unknown. cDNA carried unique molecular identifiers, and a universal primer site was added by template switching. TCRdb re-called the 5' RACE reads through MiXCR, storing one row per CDR3 protein. This sample has 130,000 to 150,000 distinct CDR3 sequences, with around 3.5% found just once. The rearrangement uses TRBV20-1 and TRBJ2-2; possible D gene TRBD2, 6 bases. The sequence was obtained from a man aged 18-30 years in good health. Input material: memory T cells sorted from blood. CDR3 region: CSAPPPGDWSTGELFF. CDR3 DNA sequence: TGCAGTGCGCCACCGCCGGGGGACTGGAGCACCGGGGAGCTGTTTTTT.